This T cell receptor (beta chain) was obtained from a study of human T cells and chemical hapten exposure. Whole-study context: Across the whole study, which lasted around 24 weeks, patients were given diphenylcyclopropenone on the scalp once a week.

Via MiXCR, TCRdb re-called the RACE reads, giving one row per CDR3 protein. The repertoire holds just over 350,000 distinct CDR3 sequences, with roughly 6% as singletons. V was clipped by 4 bases and J by 4 bases, with 14 bases between them. The length of the CDR3 is 14 residues. Germline V gene data show CDR1 as DFQATT and CDR2 as SNEGSKA (reference sequence). Indicated time point: patch test 2, 6 weeks after DPC sensitization. Treatment: therapeutic diphenylcyclopropenone sensitization with weekly scalp DPC. Blood was drawn before each patch test was applied. The V gene is TRBV20-1, the J gene TRBJ2-1; D perhaps matches TRBD2 (6 bases). The source of this sequence is a woman aged 18-29 years with alopecia areata. Some clones in this sample may be carry-over from other donors' samples. Source: whole blood, taken in connection with sensitization to the hapten diphenylcyclopropenone (DPC). The CDR3 spells CSATIAAPYNEQFF. CDR3 sequence (DNA): TGCAGTGCTACGATAGCGGCGCCTTACAATGAGCAGTTCTTC.